The 10 T cell receptor beta chains given below trace back to one sample, sequenced in a study of T and B cells in COVID-19 patients. Each TRB amplification used roughly 240-550 ng of genomic DNA from blood. TRB rearrangements were amplified by multiplex PCR with BIOMED2 TRB-A/B primers. TCRdb analysed the multiplex PCR reads with MiXCR anew, one entry per CDR3 protein. The data show about 15,000 distinct CDR3 sequences, with around 30% seen just once and over 1% held by the top ten. Material: blood. These TCRs come from a human donor who had recovered from COVID-19.

This clonotype ranks as medium-sized (0.01 to 0.1%). The rearrangement uses TRBV5-5 and TRBJ1-2; no reliable D call. Germline V lookup: CDR1 SGHKS, CDR2 YYEKEE (reference sequence). V was cut by 4 bases and J by 4 bases, with 17 bases left in between. This CDR3 has 15 residues. Here the CDR3 DNA reads TGTGCCAGCAGCCGTGATGGAGGTGGGGTCTATGGCTACACCTTC. Its translation is CASSRDGGGVYGYTF.

By frequency in the sample, this clonotype is medium-sized. The chain combines TRBV19 with TRBJ1-1; the D gene is possibly TRBD1 (5 bases). CDR3 length equals 15 residues. With 6 bases removed from V and 4 bases from J, the gap between germline ends came to 18 bases. CDR1 and CDR2 (germline): LNHDA, SQIVND (reference sequence). The CDR3 nucleotides are TGTGCCAGTAGGGCCCAGGGAGTGAGAGGCACTGAAGCTTTCTTT. Translation: CASRAQGVRGTEAFF. The variable domain in full, completed from reference TRBV19 and TRBJ1-1, reads DGGITQSPKYLFRKEGQNVTLSCEQNLNHDAMYWYRQDPGQGLRLIYYSQIVNDFQKGDIAEGYSVSREKKESFPLTVTSAQKNPTAFYLCASRAQGVRGTEAFFGQGTRLTVV.

This clonotype came up a few times. This chain links TRBV30 with TRBJ2-3; D may be TRBD2 (7 bases). This CDR3 has 13 residues. V lost 2 bases and J 7 bases, leaving 13 bases between the germline ends. Germline CDR1 GTSNPN, CDR2 SVGIG (reference sequence). The CDR3 spells CAWSSGGQNTQYF. The CDR3 DNA is TGTGCCTGGAGTTCGGGGGGCCAAAATACGCAGTATTTT.

The chain uses TRBV6-4 and TRBJ2-6, with 7 bases identical to TRBD2. The ends lost 0 bases at V and 1 base at J; junction bases unmatched: 0. Germline V gene lookup returns CDR1 MRHNA and CDR2 SNTAGT. This CDR3 has 16 residues. CDR3 region: CASSDSGGSGANVLTF. Written as DNA, the CDR3 is TGTGCCAGCAGTGACTCGGGGGGGTCTGGGGCCAACGTCCTGACTTTC.

In its sample, this clonotype was seen many times. The chain uses TRBV19 and TRBJ1-6, with 7 bases that match TRBD1. There are 17 residues in the CDR3. Germline V lookup: CDR1 LNHDA, CDR2 SQIVND (reference sequence). After removal of 3 bases from V and 6 bases from J, the junction contained 11 bases not matched to a gene. For the CDR3, the DNA is TGTGCCAGTAGTATCTCTTCTGGGGCAGGGGGTAATTCACCCCTCCACTTT. It yields the protein CASSISSGAGGNSPLHF.

This clonotype showed up just a few times. The genes are TRBV13 and TRBJ1-1, with a tentative D call TRBD1 (5 bases). Germline lookup yields CDR1 PRHDT and CDR2 FYEKMQ (reference sequence). V was cut by 5 bases and J by 6 bases, with 16 bases left in between. The CDR3 contains 14 residues. CDR3 protein: CASSTQGGIAEAFF. In DNA form, the CDR3 reads TGTGCCAGCAGCACTCAGGGAGGTATCGCTGAAGCTTTCTTT.

This clonotype ranks as medium-sized. This rearrangement joins TRBV27 to TRBJ2-1, with D perhaps matching TRBD1 or TRBD2 (5 bases each). CDR1 and CDR2 (germline): MNHEY, SMNVEV (reference sequence). V was pared by 6 bases and J by 6 bases, with 12 bases between. This CDR3 is 13 amino acids long. CDR3: CASSLGTVNEQFF. Here the CDR3 DNA reads TGTGCCAGCAGCCTTGGGACCGTCAATGAGCAGTTCTTC.

In this sample, this clonotype is medium-sized (0.01 to 0.1%). V usage is TRBV19 and J usage is TRBJ1-1; no reliable D call. Deletions cut 6 bases from V and 7 bases from J, with 12 bases between. The CDR3 totals 12 residues. Germline CDR1 LNHDA, CDR2 SQIVND (reference sequence). Here the CDR3 DNA reads TGTGCCAGTAGCCCTGCCTCGAATGAAGCTTTCTTT. Amino acid sequence: CASSPASNEAFF.

By share, this clonotype ranks as medium-sized. This sequence joins TRBV15 and TRBJ2-5, with D tentatively TRBD2 (5 bases). The CDR3 sequence is 15 residues long. V was shortened by 0 bases and J by 5 bases, with 13 bases between the two germline ends. Germline V gene lookup returns CDR1 LNHNV and CDR2 YYDKDF (reference sequence). CDR3 bases: TGTGCCACCAGCAGAGATGCGGCGGGTAGTGAGACCCAGTACTTC. Amino acids: CATSRDAAGSETQYF.

The chain employs TRBV20-1 and TRBJ2-3; 13 bases align to TRBD2. The length of the CDR3 is 15 residues. V lost 2 bases, J lost 11 bases, and 10 bases stayed unmatched. Germline V lookup: CDR1 DFQATT, CDR2 SNEGSKA (reference sequence). CDR3 DNA: TGCAGTGCTAGACAGGGGACTAGCGGGATCTTGGTGCAGTATTTT. Its protein product is CSARQGTSGILVQYF.